These 20 T cell receptor beta chains came from one sample sequenced in a study of T cell clonality in common variable immunodeficiency. The repertoire was sequenced with immunoSEQ multiplex PCR; TCRdb's copy has only in-frame clones and lacks some. This sample comprises 35,000 to 45,000 clones, none seen once only. The sequenced sample was peripheral blood mononuclear cells. The receptors stem from a person between 18 and 70 years old in good health.

This clone was seen ten or more times. With the read ending 3 residues before the CDR3 end, the germline J gene is used to fill in that end. This chain joins TRBV19 and TRBJ1-1; 7 bases are shared with TRBD1. Germline-derived CDR1 and CDR2 are LNHDA and SQIVND (reference sequence). J gave up 1 base and V 4 bases, and 15 bases lay outside the gene matches. The CDR3 covers 18 residues. The sequenced CDR3 bases are TGTGCCAGTAGTACCTCAGGAGGGGGCGGAATCTGGAACACTGAA. This sequence encodes CASSTSGGGGIWNTE. The whole CDR3 sequence reads CASSTSGGGGIWNTEAFF. The full variable domain, with the rest looked up from reference TRBV19 and TRBJ1-1, is DGGITQSPKYLFRKEGQNVTLSCEQNLNHDAMYWYRQDPGQGLRLIYYSQIVNDFQKGDIAEGYSVSREKKESFPLTVTSAQKNPTAFYLCASSTSGGGGIWNTEAFFGQGTRLTVV.

With regard to this clone: The read terminates 3 residues ahead of where the CDR3 ends, so the germline J gene completes it. The chain links TRBV2 to TRBJ1-2, with 9 bases aligning to TRBD1. The V and J ends lost 8 bases and 6 bases, in that order; junction bases with no gene match: 7. This CDR3 is 13 amino acids long. CDR1 is SNHLY and CDR2 is FYNNEI in the germline V gene. The CDR3: CASSDRGTDGYTF. Partial CDR3 DNA: TGTGCCAGCTCCGACAGGGGGACGGATGGC.

Of note for this clone: Coverage ceases 3 residues before the CDR3 finishes, and the germline J gene fills in the end. The genes are TRBV7-2 and TRBJ2-5; a possible D gene is TRBD2 (5 bases). V lost 1 base, J lost 4 bases, and 13 bases lay in between. CDR1 SGHTA and CDR2 FQGNSA come from the germline V gene. The CDR3 is 15 residues long. Incomplete CDR3 DNA: TGTGCCAGCAGCTTAGGGAGCGGCCTCGGAGAGACC. This translates into CASSLGSGLGET. The complete CDR3 protein is CASSLGSGLGETQYF. Supplemented by reference TRBV7-2 and TRBJ2-5, the full variable domain reads GAGVSQSPSNKVTEKGKDVELRCDPISGHTALYWYRQSLGQGLEFLIYFQGNSAPDKSGLPSDRFSAERTGGSVSTLTIQRTQQEDSAVYLCASSLGSGLGETQYFGPGTRLLVL.

This clone was seen many times. The read finishes 3 residues shy of the CDR3 end, and the germline J gene is used to complete it. V and J are TRBV30 and TRBJ1-6; 7 bases agree with TRBD1. Germline V lookup: CDR1 GTSNPN, CDR2 SVGIG (reference sequence). CDR3 length: 13 amino acids. Losses at the gene ends were 8 bases for V and 7 bases for J; bases not matched to a gene: 8. The CDR3 DNA, read in part, is TGTGCCGGGCAACAGGGGATGAATTCACCC. Residues: CAGQQGMNSP. The whole CDR3 protein is CAGQQGMNSPLHF.

This clone was observed at least ten times. The DNA ends 3 residues before the CDR3 does, and the rest of the CDR3 is filled in from the germline J gene. The genes are TRBV29-1 and TRBJ1-2, with D maybe TRBD1 (5 bases). The CDR3 has 12 residues. V was trimmed by 4 bases and J by 1 base, leaving 7 bases between them. The germline V gene encodes CDR1 SQVTM and CDR2 ANQGSEA. The CDR3 spells CSVGGLNYGYTF. CDR3 DNA, as far as it was read: TGCAGCGTTGGGGGCCTTAACTATGGC.

In its sample, this clone was seen many times. The CDR3 end is not reached by the read, which stops 3 residues before it; the germline J gene fills it in. This sequence joins TRBV5-1 and TRBJ1-3, with D perhaps TRBD1 (6 bases). V was pared by 1 base and J by 4 bases, with 12 bases between. Germline CDR1 reads SGHRS; CDR2 reads YFSETQ. CDR3 size: 15 residues. The CDR3 here is CASSLSGEEGNTIYF. The DNA read from the CDR3 is TGCGCCAGCAGCTTGTCAGGGGAGGAGGGAAACACC.

This clone occurred many times. The CDR3 goes on 3 residues after the read ends, and that part is filled in from the germline J gene. The chain combines TRBV5-1 with TRBJ2-3; 9 nucleotides line up with TRBD1. V lost 4 bases and J lost 0; bases outside the gene matches: 6. Germline CDR1 is SGHRS and CDR2 is YFSETQ. This CDR3 comprises 16 residues. The CDR3 sequence: CASSQRDRASTDTQYF. The part of the CDR3 DNA that was read is TGCGCCAGCAGCCAAAGGGACAGGGCTAGCACAGATACG.

This clone was observed at least ten times. The CDR3 goes on 3 residues after the read ends, and that part is filled in from the germline J gene. The V gene is TRBV29-1, the J gene TRBJ1-2; D possibly corresponds to TRBD1 (5 bases). There are 14 residues in the CDR3. CDR1 is SQVTM, CDR2 ANQGSEA, per germline. Trimming removed 5 bases at V and 4 bases at J, with 17 bases between. The CDR3 region is CSVSRGTRPYGYTF. Partial CDR3 DNA: TGCAGCGTTTCACGGGGGACTCGACCCTATGGC.

CDR3 DNA (partial): TGCAGTGCAAAAGACCGAGCGGATTCACCC. This codes for CSAKDRADSP. The full CDR3 is CSAKDRADSPLHF. The rearrangement links TRBV20-1 to TRBJ1-6; D ambiguous. The read is 3 residues too short to cover the CDR3 end, so that end is filled in from the germline J gene. Germline CDR1 is DFQATT and CDR2 is SNEGSKA (reference sequence). The CDR3 is 13 amino acids. The ends were cut back, 6 bases at V and 8 bases at J, with 14 bases in the middle.

This clone was seen a handful of times. CDR3 DNA (partial): TGTGCCAGCAGCTTAACAGTACAAGAGACC. It translates to CASSLTVQET. The whole CDR3 is CASSLTVQETQYF. The J gene is TRBJ2-5, the V gene TRBV7-9, with D hard to call. The read falls 3 residues short of the CDR3 end, and the missing part is taken from the germline J gene. Per germline, CDR1 SEHNR and CDR2 FQNEAQ (reference sequence). The CDR3 length is 13 residues. V lost 2 bases to trimming and J lost 2 bases, with 6 bases between them.

Only a few counts were recorded for this clone. The read ends 3 residues early relative to the CDR3; the germline J gene fills the gap. The chain carries TRBV7-6 and TRBJ1-5; weak D call: TRBD1 (6 bases). Per germline, CDR1 SGHVS and CDR2 FNYEAQ. With 5 bases removed from V and 4 bases from J, the gap between germline ends came to 18 bases. The length of the CDR3 is 16 residues. Here the CDR3 reads CASSPQSGGHNQPQHF. The sequenced CDR3 bases are TGTGCCAGCAGCCCTCAATCTGGGGGACATAATCAGCCC.

This clone was recorded a few times. The CDR3 end lies 3 residues beyond the end of the read and is filled in from the germline J gene. The chain has TRBV7-8 and TRBJ2-7, with a tentative D call TRBD1 (6 bases). The CDR3 loop spans 16 amino acids. Trimming shortened V by 5 bases and J by 0 bases, and 17 bases separated the two germline ends. Germline assignment: CDR1 SGHVS and CDR2 FQNEAQ. The CDR3 region is CASSPGTLDSSYEQYF. The CDR3 bases that were read are TGTGCCAGCAGCCCAGGGACATTGGATAGCTCCTACGAG.

In regard to this clone: Compared with germline, one end of the junction differs, possibly owing to a read error. The read halts 3 residues ahead of the CDR3 end, with the missing end drawn from the germline J gene. The chain employs TRBV7-9 and TRBJ2-1; the D gene is possibly TRBD1 (6 bases). CDR1 and CDR2 from the germline V gene are SEHNR and FQNEAQ (reference sequence). This CDR3 is 13 amino acids long. CDR3 loop: CSSSLEQGNEQFF. The DNA read from the CDR3 is TGTTCCAGCAGCTTAGAACAGGGCAATGAG.

This clone was found many times. The sequenced part of the CDR3 DNA is TGTGCCATCAGTGAGCTTGGACCCGGCAGGGAAGAGACC. Encoded protein: CAISELGPGREET. The CDR3 as a whole reads CAISELGPGREETQYF. The chain combines TRBV10-3 with TRBJ2-5; possible D gene TRBD1, 5 bases. The read terminates 3 residues ahead of where the CDR3 ends, so the germline J gene completes it. Germline-derived CDR1 and CDR2 are ENHRY and SYGVKD. CDR3 length equals 16 residues. The V end lost 2 bases, the J end lost 3 bases, and 16 bases lay between the germline ends.

This clone was counted ten times or more. The part of the CDR3 DNA that was read is TGCGCCAGCAGCCAAGAGGACAGGGCGTCTGAAAAA. Its protein is CASSQEDRASEK. The entire CDR3 protein is CASSQEDRASEKLFF. The chain employs TRBV4-1 and TRBJ1-4, with 8 nucleotides matching TRBD1. The CDR3 extends 3 residues past the end of the read, so its final part is completed from the germline J gene. From germline, CDR1 is MGHRA and CDR2 YSYEKL. V lost 0 bases, J lost 7 bases, and 4 bases stayed unmatched. This CDR3 region has 15 residues.

This clone was observed a handful of times. CDR3 bases read: TGTGCCAGCAGCTCCGAGACAGGGATATATGGC. Encoded protein: CASSSETGIYG. Given in full, the CDR3 is CASSSETGIYGYTF. The V and J genes are TRBV7-8 and TRBJ1-2; 7 nucleotides align to TRBD1. The read ends 3 residues shy of where the CDR3 ends; the end is completed using the germline J gene. This CDR3 comprises 14 residues. Germline trimming cut 4 bases from V and 5 bases from J; bases unmatched to any gene: 7. Germline CDR1 SGHVS, CDR2 FQNEAQ.

This clone was observed at least ten times. The CDR3 end is not reached by the read, which stops 3 residues before it; the germline J gene fills it in. The V call is TRBV14, the J call TRBJ1-2; possible D gene TRBD1, 5 bases. Trimming cost V 0 bases and J 5 bases, with 16 bases left between them. Looked up from germline, CDR1 is SGHDN and CDR2 is FVKESK. The CDR3 runs to 16 residues. The chain's CDR3 is CASSQDPWGDNYGYTF. The sequenced CDR3 bases are TGTGCCAGCAGCCAAGACCCCTGGGGGGATAATTATGGC.

This clone was seen only a few times. Read data end 3 residues before the CDR3 end; the end is taken from the germline J gene. This sequence joins TRBV5-6 and TRBJ2-1, with 8 bases aligning to TRBD1. CDR3 length equals 13 residues. Per germline, CDR1 SGHDT and CDR2 YYEEEE. V was clipped by 4 bases and J by 8 bases; unmatched bases: 5. The CDR3 DNA, read in part, is TGTGCCAGCAGCGTGACAGGGGTTGATGAG. This sequence encodes CASSVTGVDE. The full CDR3 reads CASSVTGVDEQFF.

A note on this clone: The sequenced fragment ends 3 residues before the CDR3 boundary, so the rest is inferred from the germline J gene. The rearrangement uses TRBV29-1 and TRBJ2-3; 12 positions agree with TRBD2. There are 14 residues in the CDR3. From germline, CDR1 is SQVTM and CDR2 ANQGSEA. CDR3 region: CSVELTSGRQTQYF. CDR3 DNA, as far as it was read: TGCAGCGTTGAGTTGACTAGCGGGAGACAGACG.

Concerning this clone itself: Sequencing ends 3 residues short of the CDR3 end; the germline J gene provides the rest. The chain carries TRBV5-1 and TRBJ1-5; tentatively, D is TRBD1 (6 bases). Germline V lookup: CDR1 SGHRS, CDR2 YFSETQ. The CDR3 extends over 14 amino acids. V lost 0 bases, J lost 6 bases, and 10 bases lay in between. The sequenced part of the CDR3 DNA is TGCGCCAGCAGCTTGGAAGGGGGGGGTCAGCCC. Translation: CASSLEGGGQP. In full, the CDR3 is CASSLEGGGQPQHF.